The clone carrying this T cell receptor beta chain was counted a few times. Sequencing of TCR beta was undertaken in CD8+ and CD4+ T cells derived from blood. Controls were drawn from healthy donors and were matched for age and sex. CD8+ and CD4+ T cells were negatively isolated; TEMRA cells were FACS-enriched. These data come from a study of CD8 T cells in Susac syndrome. The RNA, about 0.5 to 1 ug, was put through reverse transcription using random hexamers. With immunoSEQ multiplex PCR, TCR beta CDR3 was amplified across 54 Vbeta and 13 Jbeta. TCRdb re-called the immunoSEQ multiplex PCR reads with MiXCR, one entry per CDR3 protein. The sample yields some 180,000 distinct CDR3 sequences, about 94% seen once. CDR1 and CDR2 from the germline V gene are SGHAT and FQNNGV. The CDR3 has 11 residues. Trimming removed 6 bases from V and 6 bases from J, with 6 bases in between.

The V gene is TRBV11-2, the J gene TRBJ2-1; no reliable D call. Sequencing input: CD4+ T cells from PBMCs. The TCR sequence derives from a human donor in good health. CDR3 nucleotides: TGTGCCAGCAGTTTGGTCAATGAGCAGTTCTTC. Translation gives CASSLVNEQFF. Full variable domain (remainder filled in from reference TRBV11-2 and TRBJ2-1): EAGVAQSPRYKIIEKRQSVAFWCNPISGHATLYWYQQILGQGPKLLIQFQNNGVVDDSQLPKDRFSAERLKGVDSTLKIQPAKLEDSAVYLCASSLVNEQFFGPGTRLTVL.